This TCR beta chain was sequenced during a study of identical twins. The study, taken as a whole, reports: There were fewer insertions in abundant cord blood beta clonotypes, but memory repertoires showed no such pattern.

This clonotype was observed many times. Its antigen is not known. With template switching, a universal primer site was added, and the cDNA carried unique molecular identifiers. TCRdb passed the 5' RACE reads through MiXCR, listing each CDR3 protein once. The sample comprises approximately 210,000 distinct CDR3 sequences, roughly 9.4% of which are singletons, and about 5.5% rests with the top ten. The CDR3 contains 15 residues. Trimming removed 4 bases at V and 7 bases at J, with 20 bases between. CDR1 and CDR2 (germline): MNHNS, SASEGT. The sequencing sample was made of memory (CD45RO+) T cells sorted from blood. This TCR was sampled from a young woman in good health. This chain uses TRBV6-1 with TRBJ2-7; a weak D match, TRBD2 (6 bases). CDR3 DNA: TGTGCCAGCAGTGCCCTCCGGGACTCGGCGGGGGAGCAGTACTTC. Its protein is CASSALRDSAGEQYF.